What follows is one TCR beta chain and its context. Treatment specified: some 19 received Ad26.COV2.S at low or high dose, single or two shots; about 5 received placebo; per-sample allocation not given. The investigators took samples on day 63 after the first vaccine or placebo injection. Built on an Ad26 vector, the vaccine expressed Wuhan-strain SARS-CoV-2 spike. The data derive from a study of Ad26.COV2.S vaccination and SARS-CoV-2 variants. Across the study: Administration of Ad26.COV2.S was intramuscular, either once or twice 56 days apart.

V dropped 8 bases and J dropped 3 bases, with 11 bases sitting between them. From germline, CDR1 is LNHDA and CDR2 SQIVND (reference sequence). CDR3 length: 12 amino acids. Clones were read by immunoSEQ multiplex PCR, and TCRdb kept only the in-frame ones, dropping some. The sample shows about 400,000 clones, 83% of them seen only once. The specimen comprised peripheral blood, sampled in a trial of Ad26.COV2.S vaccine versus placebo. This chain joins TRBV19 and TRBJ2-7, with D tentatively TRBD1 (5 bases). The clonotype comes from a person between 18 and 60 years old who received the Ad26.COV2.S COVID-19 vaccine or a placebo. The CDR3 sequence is CASSSGIYEQYF. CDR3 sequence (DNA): TGTGCCAGTTCATCAGGGATCTACGAGCAGTACTTC. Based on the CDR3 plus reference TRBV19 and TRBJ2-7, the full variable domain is DGGITQSPKYLFRKEGQNVTLSCEQNLNHDAMYWYRQDPGQGLRLIYYSQIVNDFQKGDIAEGYSVSREKKESFPLTVTSAQKNPTAFYLCASSSGIYEQYFGPGTRLTVT.